This T cell receptor beta chain was sequenced during a study of blood T cell repertoires in COVID-19. Background on the study: Acute and convalescent COVID-19 samples came from the United States, Italy and Spain. In each case, the material was cDNA or gDNA derived from T cells, B-cell-depleted T cells, or PBMCs.

The repertoire was sequenced with immunoSEQ multiplex PCR; TCRdb's copy has only in-frame clones and lacks some. This sample has about 59,000 clones, with approximately 75% found just once. CDR3 length equals 14 residues. V shed 5 bases, J shed 4 bases, and the junction held 3 bases outside the gene matches. Germline-derived CDR1 and CDR2 are KGHSH and LQKENI. Patients at the Seattle site were enrolled during active infection and followed longitudinally. This clonotype was obtained from a man in his sixties with COVID-19, enrolled during active disease. The genes are TRBV18 and TRBJ2-3, with TRBD1 matching 10 bases. Sequencing input: peripheral blood. CDR3 residues: CASSTDRGADTQYF. The CDR3 DNA reads as TGTGCCAGCTCAACGGACAGGGGGGCAGATACGCAGTATTTT.